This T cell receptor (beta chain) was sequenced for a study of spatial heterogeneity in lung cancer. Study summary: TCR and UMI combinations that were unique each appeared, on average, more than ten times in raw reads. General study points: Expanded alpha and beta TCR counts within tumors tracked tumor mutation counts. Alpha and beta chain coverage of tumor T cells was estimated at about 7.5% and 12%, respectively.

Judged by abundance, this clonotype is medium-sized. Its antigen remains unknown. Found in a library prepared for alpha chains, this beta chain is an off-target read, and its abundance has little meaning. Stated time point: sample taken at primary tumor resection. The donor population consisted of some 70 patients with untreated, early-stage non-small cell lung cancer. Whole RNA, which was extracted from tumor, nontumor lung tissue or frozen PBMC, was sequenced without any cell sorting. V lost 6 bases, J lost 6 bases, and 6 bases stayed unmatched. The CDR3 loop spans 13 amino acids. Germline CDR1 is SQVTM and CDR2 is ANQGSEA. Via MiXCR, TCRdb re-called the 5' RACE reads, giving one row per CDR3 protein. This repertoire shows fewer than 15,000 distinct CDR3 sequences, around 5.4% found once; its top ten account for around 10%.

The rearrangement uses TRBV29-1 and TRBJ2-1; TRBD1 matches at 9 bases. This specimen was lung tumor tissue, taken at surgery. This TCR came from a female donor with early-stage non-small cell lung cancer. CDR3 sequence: CSVWDRAINEQFF. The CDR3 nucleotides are TGCAGCGTATGGGACAGGGCGATCAATGAGCAGTTCTTC.